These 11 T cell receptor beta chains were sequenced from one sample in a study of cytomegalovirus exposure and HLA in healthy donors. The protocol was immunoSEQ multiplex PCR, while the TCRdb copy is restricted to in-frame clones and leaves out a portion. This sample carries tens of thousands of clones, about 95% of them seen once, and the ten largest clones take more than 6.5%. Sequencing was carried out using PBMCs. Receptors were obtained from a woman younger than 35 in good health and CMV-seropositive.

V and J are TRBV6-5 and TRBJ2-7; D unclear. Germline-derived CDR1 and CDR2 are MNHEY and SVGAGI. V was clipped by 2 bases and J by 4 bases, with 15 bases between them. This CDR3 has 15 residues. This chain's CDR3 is CASSYLTGSVYEQYF. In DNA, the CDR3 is TGTGCCAGCAGTTACCTGACTGGGTCGGTGTACGAGCAGTACTTC.

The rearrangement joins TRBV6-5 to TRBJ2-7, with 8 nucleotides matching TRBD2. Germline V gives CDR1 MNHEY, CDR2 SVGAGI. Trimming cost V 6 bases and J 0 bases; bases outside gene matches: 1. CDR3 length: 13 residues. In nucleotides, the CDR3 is TGTGCCAGCAGCGGGACTAGCTCCTACGAGCAGTACTTC. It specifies CASSGTSSYEQYF.

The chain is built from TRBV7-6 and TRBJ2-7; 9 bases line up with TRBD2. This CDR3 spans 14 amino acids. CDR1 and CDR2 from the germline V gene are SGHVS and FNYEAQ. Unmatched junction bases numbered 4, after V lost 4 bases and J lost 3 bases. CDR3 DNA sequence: TGTGCCAGCAGCTCACTAGCGGGCGGCTACGAGCAGTACTTC. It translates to CASSSLAGGYEQYF.

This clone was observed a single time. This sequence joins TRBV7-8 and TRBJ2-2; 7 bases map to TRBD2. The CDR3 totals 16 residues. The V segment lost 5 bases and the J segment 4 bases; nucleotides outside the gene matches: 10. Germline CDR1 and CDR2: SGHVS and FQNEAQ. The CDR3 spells CASSTDQGGGTGELFF. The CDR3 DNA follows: TGTGCCAGCAGCACAGATCAGGGCGGGGGCACCGGGGAGCTGTTTTTT.

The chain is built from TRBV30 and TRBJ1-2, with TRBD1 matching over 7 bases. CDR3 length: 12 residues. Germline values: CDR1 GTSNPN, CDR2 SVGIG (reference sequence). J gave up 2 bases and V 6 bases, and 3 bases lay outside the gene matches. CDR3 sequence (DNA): TGTGCCTGTATACAGGGGAACTATGGCTACACCTTC. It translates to CACIQGNYGYTF.

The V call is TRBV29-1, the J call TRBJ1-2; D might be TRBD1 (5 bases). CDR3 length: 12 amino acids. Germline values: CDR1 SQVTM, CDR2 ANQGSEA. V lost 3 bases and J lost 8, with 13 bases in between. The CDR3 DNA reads TGCAGCGTTGAGGCCGGGGGAGGCGGCTACACCTTC. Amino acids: CSVEAGGGGYTF. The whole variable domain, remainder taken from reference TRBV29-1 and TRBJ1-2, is SAVISQKPSRDICQRGTSLTIQCQVDSQVTMMFWYRQQPGQSLTLIATANQGSEATYESGFVIDKFPISRPNLTFSTLTVSNMSPEDSSIYLCSVEAGGGGYTFGSGTRLTVV.

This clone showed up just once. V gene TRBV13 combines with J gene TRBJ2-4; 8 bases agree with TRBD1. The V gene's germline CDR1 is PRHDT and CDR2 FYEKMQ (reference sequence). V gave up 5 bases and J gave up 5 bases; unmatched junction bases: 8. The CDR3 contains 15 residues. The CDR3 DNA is TGTGCCAGCAGCGGAGGACAGGGAAGACAAAACATTCAGTACTTC. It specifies CASSGGQGRQNIQYF.

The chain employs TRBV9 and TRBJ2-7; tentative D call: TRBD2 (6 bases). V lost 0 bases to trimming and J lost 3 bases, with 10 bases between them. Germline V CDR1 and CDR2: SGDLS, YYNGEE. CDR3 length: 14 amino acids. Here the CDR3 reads CASSVGPGSYEQYF. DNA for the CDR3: TGTGCCAGCAGCGTAGGCCCCGGGAGCTACGAGCAGTACTTC. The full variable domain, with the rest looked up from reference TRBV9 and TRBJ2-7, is DSGVTQTPKHLITATGQRVTLRCSPRSGDLSVYWYQQSLDQGLQFLIQYYNGEERAKGNILERFSAQQFPDLHSELNLSSLELGDSALYFCASSVGPGSYEQYFGPGTRLTVT.

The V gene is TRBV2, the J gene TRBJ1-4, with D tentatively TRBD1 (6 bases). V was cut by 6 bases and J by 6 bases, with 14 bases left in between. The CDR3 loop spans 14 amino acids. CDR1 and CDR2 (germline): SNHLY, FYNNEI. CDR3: CASRDRTTDEKLFF. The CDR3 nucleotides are TGTGCCAGCAGGGACAGAACTACTGATGAAAAACTGTTTTTT. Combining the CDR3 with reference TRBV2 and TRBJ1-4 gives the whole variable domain EPEVTQTPSHQVTQMGQEVILRCVPISNHLYFYWYRQILGQKVEFLVSFYNNEISEKSEIFDDQFSVERPDGSNFTLKIRSTKLEDSAMYFCASRDRTTDEKLFFGSGTQLSVL.

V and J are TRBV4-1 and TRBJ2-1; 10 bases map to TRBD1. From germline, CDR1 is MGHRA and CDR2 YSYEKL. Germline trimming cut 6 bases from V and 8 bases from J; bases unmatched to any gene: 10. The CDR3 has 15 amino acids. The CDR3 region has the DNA TGCGCCAGCAGGGACGTGGGACAGGGGATACATGAGCAGTTCTTC. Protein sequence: CASRDVGQGIHEQFF.

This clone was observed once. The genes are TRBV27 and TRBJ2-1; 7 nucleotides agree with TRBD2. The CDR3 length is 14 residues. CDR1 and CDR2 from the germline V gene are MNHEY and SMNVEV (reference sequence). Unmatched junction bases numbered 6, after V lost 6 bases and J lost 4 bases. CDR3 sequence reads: CASRGLADYNEQFF. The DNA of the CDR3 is TGTGCCAGCAGGGGGCTAGCGGATTACAATGAGCAGTTCTTC.